The clone carrying this T cell receptor beta chain was counted only a few times. Antigen: not known. The study ran its PCR with 60 Vbeta and 13 Jbeta primers. Assay: immunoSEQ multiplex PCR; the TCRdb copy retains only in-frame clones and omits some. Of roughly 120,000 clones listed, nearly 80% are singletons. Germline trimming cut 4 bases from V and 6 bases from J; bases unmatched to any gene: 8. Germline V gives CDR1 MGHRA, CDR2 YSYEKL. CDR3 length: 15 amino acids. The data were obtained in a study of cytomegalovirus exposure and HLA in healthy donors. Whole-study context: Inside one of the first data releases sat some 85 million unique TCRs taken from HLA-typed donors. Broader study findings: Under 20,000 TCR beta sequences were associated with HLA alleles at 0.05 false discovery rate in a later analysis. Reportedly, HLA-A and HLA-B alleles of most subjects were accurately predicted from TCR beta. A later analysis reportedly found fewer N-insertions in an Asian-associated ancestry cluster than the approximately 700-donor mean.

This rearrangement joins TRBV4-1 to TRBJ2-1; 8 positions match TRBD2. Sequenced sample: PBMCs. This sequence was found in a woman in her 30s in good health and CMV-seronegative. The CDR3 sequence is CASSPSLAGGNEQFF. The CDR3 DNA reads TGCGCCAGCAGCCCCTCCTTGGCGGGGGGCAATGAGCAGTTCTTC.